This T cell receptor beta chain was recovered during a study of radiation and T cells in renal cell carcinoma. Study overall: Nephrectomy followed 15 Gy stereotactic body radiation by 4 weeks. General study findings and limits: Baseline intratumoral clonotype presence is unknown without pretreatment biopsies. In blood, top tumor clones expanded by 2 weeks, shrinking by 4.

This sample's time point: baseline pretreatment blood. Indicated treatment: 15 Gy SBRT to primary tumor, nephrectomy 4 weeks later. This renal cell carcinoma was of the clear cell type. Concerning this clone itself: Its antigen is still unknown.

Sequencing used immunoSEQ multiplex PCR; TCRdb keeps in-frame clones, though not all of them. Of about 150,000 clones in the sample, about 87% were seen once. The V gene's germline CDR1 is LNHDA and CDR2 SQIVND (reference sequence). V lost 6 bases to trimming and J lost 2 bases, with 19 bases between them. The CDR3 has 16 amino acids. Sequences were derived from blood, sampled from a patient whose treatment included radiotherapy and nephrectomy. The TCR was taken from a woman aged 70-85 years with renal cell carcinoma. This chain uses TRBV19 with TRBJ1-2, with D possibly matching TRBD1 (6 bases). The CDR3 DNA reads as TGTGCCAGTAGGCTTTCCGGGACATCACCAAACTATGGCTACACCTTC. It codes for CASRLSGTSPNYGYTF.